The present T cell receptor (beta chain) was sequenced within a study of follicular helper T cells after annual influenza vaccination. Background on the study: Days 0, 7 and 28 post-vaccination were the blood draw times. For some subjects, blood spans the 2013-2014, 2014-2015 and 2015-2016 annual vaccinations.

Survey level resolution was used for TCRB sequencing. Clones were read by immunoSEQ multiplex PCR, and TCRdb kept only the in-frame ones, dropping some. Of roughly 10,000 clones listed, about four fifths are singletons. As to time point: 2014-2015 season, pre-vaccination. Excluded were substance abuse, HIV/AIDS, active cancer, immunomodulatory drugs and active illness. The CDR3 is 14 residues long. Germline lookup yields CDR1 MDHEN and CDR2 SYDVKM. V lost 9 bases to trimming and J lost 2 bases; unmatched junction nucleotides: 8. J is TRBJ2-5 and V is TRBV28, with 8 bases aligning to TRBD1. The source is an adult who received the influenza vaccine. The source was CXCR5- memory CD4+ T cells sorted from blood, collected on the day of influenza vaccination. The CDR3 loop reads CASNNRGTQETQYF. The CDR3, as DNA: TGTGCCAGTAACAACAGGGGGACTCAAGAGACCCAGTACTTC.